The rows below give T cell receptor beta chains drawn from one sample of a study of vaccination effects on CD4 cells after COVID-19. The protocol was immunoSEQ multiplex PCR, while the TCRdb copy is restricted to in-frame clones and leaves out a portion. Of tens of thousands of clones in the sample, approximately 74% were seen once. Their target antigens are unknown. Sequenced here: CD4+ T cells from PBMCs cultured with HCoV-NL63 spike peptides, sampled before COVID-19 vaccination. The receptor set was obtained from a human donor who received a COVID-19 vaccine. CDR3s include the opening cysteine and the closing phenylalanine or tryptophan. D genes are given only for firm matches. Clone size is stated in some rows and not others, as once, few, many or a class when expanded.

abundance	v_gene	j_gene	d_gene	len	CDR3nt	CDR3aa
-	TRBV5-1	TRBJ1-1	TRBD1	14	TGCGCCAGCAGCGCTCGTCAGGGGGTAGGCGAAGCTTTCTTT	CASSARQGVGEAFF
-	TRBV6-5	TRBJ2-2	-	13	TGTGCCAGCAGCCGACAAAGCACCGGGGAGCTGTTTTTT	CASSRQSTGELFF
-	TRBV9	TRBJ2-2	-	16	TGTGCCAGCAGCGACCCCTTAGGGGCGGGCACCGGGGAGCTGTTTTTT	CASSDPLGAGTGELFF
few	TRBV18	TRBJ1-5	-	14	TGTGCCAGCTCACCGGTCCATAGCAATCAGCCCCAGCATTTT	CASSPVHSNQPQHF
-	TRBV14	TRBJ1-2	-	13	TGTGCCAGCAGCTCCCAGCTAAACTATGGCTACACCTTC	CASSSQLNYGYTF
-	TRBV21-1	TRBJ2-1	-	14	TGTGCCAGCAGCAAAGGGACAGGGGAAAATGAGCAGTTCTTC	CASSKGTGENEQFF
-	TRBV25-1	TRBJ1-2	TRBD1	17	TGTGCCAGCAGTGAGAGCGGGGACAGGGCCCGAGGGTATGGCTACACCTTC	CASSESGDRARGYGYTF
-	TRBV12-3/TRBV12-4	TRBJ1-5	-	11	TGTGCCAGCAGTTGGGGTCAGGTCCAGCATTTT	CASSWGQVQHF
-	TRBV24-1	TRBJ2-4	-	15	TGTGCCACCAGTCCCGCAGGGGCGGCCAAAAACATTCAGTACTTC	CATSPAGAAKNIQYF
-	TRBV6-5	TRBJ2-5	TRBD2	14	TGTGCCAGCAGTCGGAGCGGGGCCAGTGGGACCCAGTACTTC	CASSRSGASGTQYF
few	TRBV11-2	TRBJ1-1	TRBD1	14	TGTGCCAGCAGCTTGATAATCCAGGGGGCTGAAGCTTTCTTT	CASSLIIQGAEAFF